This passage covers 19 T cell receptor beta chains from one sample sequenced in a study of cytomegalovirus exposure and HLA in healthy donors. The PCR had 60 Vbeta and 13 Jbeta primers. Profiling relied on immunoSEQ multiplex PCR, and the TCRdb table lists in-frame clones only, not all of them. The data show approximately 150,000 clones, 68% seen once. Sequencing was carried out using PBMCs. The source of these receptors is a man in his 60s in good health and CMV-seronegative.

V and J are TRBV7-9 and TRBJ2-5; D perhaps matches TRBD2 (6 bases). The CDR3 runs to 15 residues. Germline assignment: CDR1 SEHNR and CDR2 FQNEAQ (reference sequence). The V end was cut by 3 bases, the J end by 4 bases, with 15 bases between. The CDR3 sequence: CASSLSGEGPETQYF. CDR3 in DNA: TGTGCCAGCAGCTTGTCGGGAGAGGGGCCAGAGACCCAGTACTTC.

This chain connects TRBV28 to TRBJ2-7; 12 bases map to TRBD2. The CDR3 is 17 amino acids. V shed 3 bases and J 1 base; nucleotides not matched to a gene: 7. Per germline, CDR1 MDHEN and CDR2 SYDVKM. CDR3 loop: CASSFPTGLAGSYEQYF. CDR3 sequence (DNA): TGTGCCAGCAGTTTTCCCACGGGACTAGCGGGTTCCTACGAGCAGTACTTC.

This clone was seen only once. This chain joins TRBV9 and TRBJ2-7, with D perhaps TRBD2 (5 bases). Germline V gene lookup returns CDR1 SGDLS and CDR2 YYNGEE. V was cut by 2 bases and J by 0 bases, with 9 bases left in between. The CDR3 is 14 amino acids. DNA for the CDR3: TGTGCCAGCAGCGTGGAGGCATACTCCTACGAGCAGTACTTC. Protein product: CASSVEAYSYEQYF.

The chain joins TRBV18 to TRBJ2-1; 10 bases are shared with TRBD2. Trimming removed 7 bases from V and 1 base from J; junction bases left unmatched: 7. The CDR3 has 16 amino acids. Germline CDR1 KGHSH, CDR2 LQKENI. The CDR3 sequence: CASCRTSGDSYNEQFF. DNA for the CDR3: TGTGCCAGCTGTCGGACTAGCGGCGATTCCTACAATGAGCAGTTCTTC.

The CDR3 here is CASSLPGPKGYEQYF. The CDR3 DNA sequence: TGCGCCAGCAGCTTACCAGGGCCCAAGGGCTACGAGCAGTACTTC. The genes are TRBV5-1 and TRBJ2-7, with D perhaps matching TRBD1 (5 bases). The ends were cut back, 2 bases at V and 3 bases at J, with 15 bases in the middle. This CDR3 comprises 15 residues. CDR1 SGHRS and CDR2 YFSETQ come from the germline V gene. The entire variable domain, with the rest obtained from reference TRBV5-1 and TRBJ2-7, is as follows: KAGVTQTPRYLIKTRGQQVTLSCSPISGHRSVSWYQQTPGQGLQFLFEYFSETQRNKGNFPGRFSGRQFSNSRSEMNVSTLELGDSALYLCASSLPGPKGYEQYFGPGTRLTVT.

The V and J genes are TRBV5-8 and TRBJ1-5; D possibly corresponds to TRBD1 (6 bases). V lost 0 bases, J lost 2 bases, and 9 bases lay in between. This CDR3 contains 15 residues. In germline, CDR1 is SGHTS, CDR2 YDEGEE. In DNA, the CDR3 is TGTGCCAGCAGCTTGGGGGGGCTTGGCAATCAGCCCCAGCATTTT. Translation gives CASSLGGLGNQPQHF. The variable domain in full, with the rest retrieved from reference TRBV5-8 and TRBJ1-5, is EAGVTQSPTHLIKTRGQQATLRCSPISGHTSVYWYQQALGLGLQFLLWYDEGEERNRGNFPPRFSGRQFPNYSSELNVNALELEDSALYLCASSLGGLGNQPQHFGDGTRLSIL.

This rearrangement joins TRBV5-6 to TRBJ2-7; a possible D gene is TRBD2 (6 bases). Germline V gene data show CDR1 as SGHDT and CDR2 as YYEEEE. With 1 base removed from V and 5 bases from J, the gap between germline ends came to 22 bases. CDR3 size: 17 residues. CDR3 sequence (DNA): TGTGCCAGCAGCTTGAGAATGGCGGGACTGAGCTTTAACGAGCAGTACTTC. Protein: CASSLRMAGLSFNEQYF.

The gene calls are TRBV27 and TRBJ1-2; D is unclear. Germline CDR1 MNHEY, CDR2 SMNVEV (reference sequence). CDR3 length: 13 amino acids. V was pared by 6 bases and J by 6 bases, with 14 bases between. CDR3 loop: CASRGRGSDGYTF. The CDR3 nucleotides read TGTGCCAGCAGAGGGAGAGGGTCCGATGGCTACACCTTC.

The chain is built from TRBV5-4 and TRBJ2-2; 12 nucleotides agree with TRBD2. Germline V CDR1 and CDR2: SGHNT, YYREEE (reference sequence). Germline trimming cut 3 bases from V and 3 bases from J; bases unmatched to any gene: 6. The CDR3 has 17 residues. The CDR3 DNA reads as TGTGCCAGCAGCTCTTCGACTAGCGGGGGCTACACCGGGGAGCTGTTTTTT. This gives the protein CASSSSTSGGYTGELFF.

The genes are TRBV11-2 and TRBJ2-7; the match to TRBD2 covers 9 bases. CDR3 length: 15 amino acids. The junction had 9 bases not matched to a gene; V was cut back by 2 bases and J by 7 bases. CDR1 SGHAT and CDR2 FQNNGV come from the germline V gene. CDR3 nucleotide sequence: TGTGCCAGCAGCTTAATAAGCGGGAGGACGGGGGAGCAGTACTTC. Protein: CASSLISGRTGEQYF. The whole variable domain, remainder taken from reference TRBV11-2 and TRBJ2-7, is EAGVAQSPRYKIIEKRQSVAFWCNPISGHATLYWYQQILGQGPKLLIQFQNNGVVDDSQLPKDRFSAERLKGVDSTLKIQPAKLEDSAVYLCASSLISGRTGEQYFGPGTRLTVT.

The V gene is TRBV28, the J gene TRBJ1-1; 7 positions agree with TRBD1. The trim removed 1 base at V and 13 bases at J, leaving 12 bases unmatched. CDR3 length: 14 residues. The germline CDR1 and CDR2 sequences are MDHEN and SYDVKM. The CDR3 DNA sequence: TGTGCCAGCAGTTTATCCGGGGCCCGCCAGGGGGGTTTCTTT. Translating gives CASSLSGARQGGFF.

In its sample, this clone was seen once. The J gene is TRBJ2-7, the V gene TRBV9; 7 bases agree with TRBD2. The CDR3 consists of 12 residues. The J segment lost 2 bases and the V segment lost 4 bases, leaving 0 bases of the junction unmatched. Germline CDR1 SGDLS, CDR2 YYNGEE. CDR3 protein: CASSRGAYEQYF. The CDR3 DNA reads TGTGCCAGCAGCCGGGGGGCCTACGAGCAGTACTTC.

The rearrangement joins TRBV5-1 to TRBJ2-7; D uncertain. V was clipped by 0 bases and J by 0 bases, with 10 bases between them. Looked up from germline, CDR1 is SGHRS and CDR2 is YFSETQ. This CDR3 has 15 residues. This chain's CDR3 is CASSLDNLPSYEQYF. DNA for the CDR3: TGCGCCAGCAGCTTGGACAATCTCCCCTCCTACGAGCAGTACTTC.

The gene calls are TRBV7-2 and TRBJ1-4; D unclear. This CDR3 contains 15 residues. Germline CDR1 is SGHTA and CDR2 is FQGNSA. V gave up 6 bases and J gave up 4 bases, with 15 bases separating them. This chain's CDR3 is CASRSGGVGNEKLFF. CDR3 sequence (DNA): TGTGCCAGCAGATCTGGAGGCGTCGGTAATGAAAAACTGTTTTTT.

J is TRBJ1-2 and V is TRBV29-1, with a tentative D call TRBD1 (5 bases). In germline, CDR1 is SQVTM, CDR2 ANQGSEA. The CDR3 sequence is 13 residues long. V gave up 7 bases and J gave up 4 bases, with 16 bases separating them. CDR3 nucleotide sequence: TGCAGCGCTACTGCGGGACGGTCCTATGGCTACACCTTC. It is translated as CSATAGRSYGYTF.

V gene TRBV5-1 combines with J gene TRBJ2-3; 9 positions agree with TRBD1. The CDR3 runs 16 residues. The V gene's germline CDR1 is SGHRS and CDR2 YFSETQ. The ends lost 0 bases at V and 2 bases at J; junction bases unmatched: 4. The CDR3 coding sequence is TGCGCCAGCAGCTTGGTGACAGGGGGTTTCACAGATACGCAGTATTTT. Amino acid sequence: CASSLVTGGFTDTQYF.

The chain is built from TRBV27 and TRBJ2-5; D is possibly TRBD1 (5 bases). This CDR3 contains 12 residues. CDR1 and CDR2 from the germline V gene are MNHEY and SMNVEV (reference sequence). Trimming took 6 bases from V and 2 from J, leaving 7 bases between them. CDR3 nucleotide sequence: TGTGCCAGCAGAAACAGGCAAGAGACCCAGTACTTC. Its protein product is CASRNRQETQYF.

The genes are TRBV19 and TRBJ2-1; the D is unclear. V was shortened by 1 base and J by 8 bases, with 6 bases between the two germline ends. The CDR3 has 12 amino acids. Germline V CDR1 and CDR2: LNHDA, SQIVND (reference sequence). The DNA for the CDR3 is TGTGCCAGTAGTATAGGTGTCGATGAGCAGTTCTTC. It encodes CASSIGVDEQFF.

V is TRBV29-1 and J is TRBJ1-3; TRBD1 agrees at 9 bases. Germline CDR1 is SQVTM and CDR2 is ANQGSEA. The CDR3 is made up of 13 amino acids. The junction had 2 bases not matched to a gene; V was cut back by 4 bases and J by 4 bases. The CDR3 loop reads CSVGTGVGNTIYF. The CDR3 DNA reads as TGCAGCGTTGGGACAGGGGTCGGAAACACCATATATTTT.